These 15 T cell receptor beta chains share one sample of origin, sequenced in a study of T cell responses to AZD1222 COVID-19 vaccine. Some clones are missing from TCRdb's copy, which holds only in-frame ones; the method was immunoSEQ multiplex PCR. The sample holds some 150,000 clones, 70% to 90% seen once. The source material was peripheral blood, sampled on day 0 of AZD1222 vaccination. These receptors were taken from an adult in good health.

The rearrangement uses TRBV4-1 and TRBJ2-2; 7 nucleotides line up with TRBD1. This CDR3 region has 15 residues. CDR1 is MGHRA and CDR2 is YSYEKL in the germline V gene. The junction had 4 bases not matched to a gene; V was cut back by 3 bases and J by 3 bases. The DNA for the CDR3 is TGCGCCAGCAGCCAGCCGGGACAGCACACCGGGGAGCTGTTTTTT. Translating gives CASSQPGQHTGELFF.

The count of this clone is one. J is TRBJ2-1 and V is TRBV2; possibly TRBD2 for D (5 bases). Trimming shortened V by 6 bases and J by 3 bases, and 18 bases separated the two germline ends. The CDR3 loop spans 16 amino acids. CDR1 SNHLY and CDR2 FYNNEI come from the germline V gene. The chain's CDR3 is CASSARRLIIYNEQFF. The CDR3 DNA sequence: TGTGCCAGCAGCGCCCGGAGACTAATAATCTACAATGAGCAGTTCTTC.

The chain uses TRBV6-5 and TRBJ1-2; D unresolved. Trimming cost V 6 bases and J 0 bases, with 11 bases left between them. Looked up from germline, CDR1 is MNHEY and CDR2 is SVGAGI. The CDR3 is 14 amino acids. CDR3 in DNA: TGTGCCAGCAGCAAGGACTTCTCTAACTATGGCTACACCTTC. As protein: CASSKDFSNYGYTF.

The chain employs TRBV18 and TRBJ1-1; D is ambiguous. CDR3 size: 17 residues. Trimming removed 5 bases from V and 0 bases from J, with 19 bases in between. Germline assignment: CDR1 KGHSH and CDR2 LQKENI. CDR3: CASSSLRLGGLNTEAFF. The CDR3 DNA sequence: TGTGCCAGCTCAAGTCTCCGTCTCGGAGGACTGAACACTGAAGCTTTCTTT.

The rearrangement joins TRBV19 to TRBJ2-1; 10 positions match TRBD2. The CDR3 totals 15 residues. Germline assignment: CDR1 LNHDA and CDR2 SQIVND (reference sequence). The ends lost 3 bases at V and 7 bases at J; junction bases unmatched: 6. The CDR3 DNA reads TGTGCCAGTAGTATTCTGCTAGCGGGAGTGAATGAGCAGTTCTTC. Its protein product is CASSILLAGVNEQFF.

CDR3 amino acids: CASSIPLGRRTDTQYF. As DNA, the CDR3 is TGTGCCAGCAGTATTCCCCTGGGAAGACGCACAGATACGCAGTATTTT. This sequence joins TRBV7-8 and TRBJ2-3; D is undetermined. Germline loops: CDR1 SGHVS, CDR2 FQNEAQ. V lost 6 bases, J lost 1 base, and 17 bases lay in between. CDR3 size: 16 residues.

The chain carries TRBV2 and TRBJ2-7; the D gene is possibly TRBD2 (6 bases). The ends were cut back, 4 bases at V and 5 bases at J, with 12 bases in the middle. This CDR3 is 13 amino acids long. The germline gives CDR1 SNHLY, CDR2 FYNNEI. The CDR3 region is CASSVLGGDEQYF. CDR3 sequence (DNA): TGTGCCAGCAGTGTGCTAGGCGGGGACGAGCAGTACTTC.

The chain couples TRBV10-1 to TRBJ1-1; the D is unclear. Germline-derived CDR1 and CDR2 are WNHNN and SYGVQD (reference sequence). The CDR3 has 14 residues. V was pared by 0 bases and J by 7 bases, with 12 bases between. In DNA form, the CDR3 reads TGCGCCAGCAGTGAGTCGAGCGCAGATCTTGAAGCTTTCTTT. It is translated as CASSESSADLEAFF.

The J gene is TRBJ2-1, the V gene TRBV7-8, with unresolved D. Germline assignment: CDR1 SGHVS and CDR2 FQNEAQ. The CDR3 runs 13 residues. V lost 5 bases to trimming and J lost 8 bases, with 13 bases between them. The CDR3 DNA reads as TGTGCCAGCAGCACCTTACCAGGCGATGAGCAGTTCTTC. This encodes CASSTLPGDEQFF.

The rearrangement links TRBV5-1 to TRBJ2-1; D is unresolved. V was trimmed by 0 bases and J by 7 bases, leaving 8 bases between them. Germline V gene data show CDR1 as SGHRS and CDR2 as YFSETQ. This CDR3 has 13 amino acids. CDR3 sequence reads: CASSLGLLNEQFF. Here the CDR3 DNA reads TGCGCCAGCAGCTTGGGCCTTCTGAATGAGCAGTTCTTC.

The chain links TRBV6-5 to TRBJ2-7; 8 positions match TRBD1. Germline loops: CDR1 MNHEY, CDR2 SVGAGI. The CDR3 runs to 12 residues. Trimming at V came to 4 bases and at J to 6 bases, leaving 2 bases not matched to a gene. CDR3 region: CASSLGTGEQYF. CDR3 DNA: TGTGCCAGCAGTTTGGGGACAGGCGAGCAGTACTTC.

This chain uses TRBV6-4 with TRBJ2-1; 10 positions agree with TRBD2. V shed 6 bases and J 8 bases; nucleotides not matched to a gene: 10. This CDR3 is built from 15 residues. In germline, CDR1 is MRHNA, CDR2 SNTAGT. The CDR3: CASRREQREGHEQFF. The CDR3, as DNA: TGTGCCAGCAGGAGGGAACAGCGGGAGGGCCATGAGCAGTTCTTC.

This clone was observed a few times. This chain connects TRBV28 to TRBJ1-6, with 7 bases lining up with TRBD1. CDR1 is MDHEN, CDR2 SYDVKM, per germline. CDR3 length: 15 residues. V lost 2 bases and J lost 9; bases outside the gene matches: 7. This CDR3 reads CASSLGDSTGSPLHF. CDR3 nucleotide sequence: TGTGCCAGCAGTTTAGGGGACAGTACGGGTTCACCCCTCCACTTT.

This CDR3 reads CASSSWGAGDKPQHF. The CDR3, as DNA: TGTGCCAGCAGCTCCTGGGGGGCCGGGGACAAGCCCCAGCATTTT. The J gene is TRBJ1-5, the V gene TRBV5-4, with D possibly being TRBD1 (6 bases). Germline CDR1 reads SGHNT; CDR2 reads YYREEE (reference sequence). V was trimmed by 3 bases and J by 8 bases, leaving 18 bases between them. The CDR3 runs 15 residues.

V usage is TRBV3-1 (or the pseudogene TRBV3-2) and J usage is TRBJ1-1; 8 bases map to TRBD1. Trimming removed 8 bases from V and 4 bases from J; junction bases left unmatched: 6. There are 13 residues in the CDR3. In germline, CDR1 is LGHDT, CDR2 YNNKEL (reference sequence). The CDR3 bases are TGTGCCAGCGGACAGGGTATGCGCACTGAAGCTTTCTTT. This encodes CASGQGMRTEAFF.